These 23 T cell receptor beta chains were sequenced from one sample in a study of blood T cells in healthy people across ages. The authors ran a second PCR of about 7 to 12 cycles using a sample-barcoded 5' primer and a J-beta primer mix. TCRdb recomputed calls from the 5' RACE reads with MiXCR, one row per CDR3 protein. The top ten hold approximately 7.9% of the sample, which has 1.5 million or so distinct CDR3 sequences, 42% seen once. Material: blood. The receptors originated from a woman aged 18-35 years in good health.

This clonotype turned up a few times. This CDR3 is CASTSPWEETQFF. DNA of the CDR3: TGTGCCAGCACTAGCCCCTGGGAGGAGACCCAGTTCTTC. V is TRBV6-6 and J is TRBJ2-1; D is possibly TRBD2 (6 bases). The CDR3 runs to 13 residues. Germline CDR1 and CDR2: MNHNY and SVGAGI (reference sequence). Deletions cut 7 bases from V and 13 bases from J, with 20 bases between.

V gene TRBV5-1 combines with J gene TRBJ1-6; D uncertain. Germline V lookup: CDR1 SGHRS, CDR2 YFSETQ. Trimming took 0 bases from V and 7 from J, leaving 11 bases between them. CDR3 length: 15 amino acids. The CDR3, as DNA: TGCGCCAGCAGCTTGGGTGGGCCCGGAAATTCACCCCTCCACTTT. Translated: CASSLGGPGNSPLHF.

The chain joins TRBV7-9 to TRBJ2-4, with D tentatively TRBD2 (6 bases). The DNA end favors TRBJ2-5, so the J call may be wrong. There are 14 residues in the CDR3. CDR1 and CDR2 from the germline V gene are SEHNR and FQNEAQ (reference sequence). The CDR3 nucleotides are TGTGCCAGCAGCTTACGGGAGATAGGGGAGACCCAGTACTTC. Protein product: CASSLREIGETQYF.

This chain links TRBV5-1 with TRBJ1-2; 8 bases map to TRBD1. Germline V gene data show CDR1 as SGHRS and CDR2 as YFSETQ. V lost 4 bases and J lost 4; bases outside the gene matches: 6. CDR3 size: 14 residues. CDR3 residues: CASSPGQEIYGYTF. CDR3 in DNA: TGCGCCAGCAGCCCGGGACAGGAGATCTATGGCTACACCTTC.

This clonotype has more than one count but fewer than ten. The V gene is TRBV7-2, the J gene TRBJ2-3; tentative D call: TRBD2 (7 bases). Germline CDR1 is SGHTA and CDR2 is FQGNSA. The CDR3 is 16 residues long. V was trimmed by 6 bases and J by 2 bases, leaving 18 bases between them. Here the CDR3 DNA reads TGTGCCAGCAGGCGTACGAGCGGGACAACCACAGATACGCAGTATTTT. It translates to CASRRTSGTTTDTQYF. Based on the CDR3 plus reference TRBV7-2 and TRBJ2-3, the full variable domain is GAGVSQSPSNKVTEKGKDVELRCDPISGHTALYWYRQSLGQGLEFLIYFQGNSAPDKSGLPSDRFSAERTGGSVSTLTIQRTQQEDSAVYLCASRRTSGTTTDTQYFGPGTRLTVL.

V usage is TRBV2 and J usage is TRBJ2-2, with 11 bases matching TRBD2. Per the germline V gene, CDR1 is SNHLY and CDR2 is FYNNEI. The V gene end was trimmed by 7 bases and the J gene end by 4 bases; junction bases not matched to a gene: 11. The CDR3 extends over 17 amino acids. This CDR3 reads CASTSGLADPGTGELFF. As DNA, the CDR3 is TGTGCCAGCACATCGGGACTAGCGGACCCCGGCACCGGGGAGCTGTTTTTT.

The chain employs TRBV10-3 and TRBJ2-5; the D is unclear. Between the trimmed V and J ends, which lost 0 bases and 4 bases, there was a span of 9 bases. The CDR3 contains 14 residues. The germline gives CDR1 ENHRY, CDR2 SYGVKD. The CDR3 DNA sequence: TGTGCCATCAGTGAGTCAACCCGAGGAGAGACCCAGTACTTC. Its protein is CAISESTRGETQYF.

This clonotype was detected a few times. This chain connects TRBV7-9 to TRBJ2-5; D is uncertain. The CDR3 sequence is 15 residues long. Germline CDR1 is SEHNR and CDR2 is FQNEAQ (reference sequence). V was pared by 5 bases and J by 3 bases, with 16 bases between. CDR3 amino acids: CASSARLGIEETQYF. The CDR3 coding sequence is TGTGCCAGCAGCGCCCGTTTGGGGATTGAAGAGACCCAGTACTTC. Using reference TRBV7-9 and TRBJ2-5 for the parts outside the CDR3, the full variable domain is DTGVSQNPRHKITKRGQNVTFRCDPISEHNRLYWYRQTLGQGPEFLTYFQNEAQLEKSRLLSDRFSAERPKGSFSTLEIQRTEQGDSAMYLCASSARLGIEETQYFGPGTRLLVL.

The CDR3 region is CASSASALALHTQYF. CDR3 bases: TGTGCCAGCAGCGCCTCCGCCCTAGCCCTACATACGCAGTATTTT. The V and J genes are TRBV7-9 and TRBJ2-3; D might be TRBD2 (5 bases). There are 15 residues in the CDR3. V was cut by 5 bases and J by 7 bases, with 19 bases left in between. Germline V gene sequence: CDR1 SEHNR, CDR2 FQNEAQ (reference sequence).

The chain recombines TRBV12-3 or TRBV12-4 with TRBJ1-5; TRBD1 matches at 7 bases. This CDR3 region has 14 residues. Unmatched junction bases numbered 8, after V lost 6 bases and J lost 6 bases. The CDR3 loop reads CASSFQGVGQPQHF. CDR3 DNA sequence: TGTGCCAGCAGCTTCCAGGGGGTGGGTCAGCCCCAGCATTTT.

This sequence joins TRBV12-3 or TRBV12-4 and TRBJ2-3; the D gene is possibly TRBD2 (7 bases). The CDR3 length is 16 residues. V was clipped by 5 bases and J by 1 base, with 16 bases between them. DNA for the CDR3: TGTGCCAGCAGTACCGTCCGGGGGGCGGGCACAGATACGCAGTATTTT. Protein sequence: CASSTVRGAGTDTQYF.

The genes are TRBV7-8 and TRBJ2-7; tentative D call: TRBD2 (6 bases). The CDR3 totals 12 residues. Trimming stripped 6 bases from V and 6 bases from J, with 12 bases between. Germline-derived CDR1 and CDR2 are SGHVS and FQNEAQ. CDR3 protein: CASRGETSEQYF. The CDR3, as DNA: TGTGCCAGCAGGGGGGAGACTAGCGAGCAGTACTTC. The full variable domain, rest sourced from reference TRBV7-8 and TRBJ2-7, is GAGVSQSPRYKVAKRGQDVALRCDPISGHVSLFWYQQALGQGPEFLTYFQNEAQLDKSGLPSDRFFAERPEGSVSTLKIQRTQQEDSAVYLCASRGETSEQYFGPGTRLTVT.

Here the CDR3 DNA reads TGTGCCAGCAGAGGAGGGACAGGGGGTTGGACCTACAATGAGCAGTTCTTC. Translating it yields CASRGGTGGWTYNEQFF. The chain carries TRBV2 and TRBJ2-1; 11 bases align to TRBD1. Germline trimming cut 6 bases from V and 2 bases from J; bases unmatched to any gene: 9. The CDR3 is made up of 17 amino acids. The germline V gene encodes CDR1 SNHLY and CDR2 FYNNEI.

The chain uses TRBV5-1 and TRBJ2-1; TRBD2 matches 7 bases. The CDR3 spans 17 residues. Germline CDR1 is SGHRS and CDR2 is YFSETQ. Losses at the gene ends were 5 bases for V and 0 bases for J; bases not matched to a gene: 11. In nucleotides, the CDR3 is TGCGCCAGCAGGGGGTGGAGCGGGGCGAGCTCCTACAATGAGCAGTTCTTC. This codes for CASRGWSGASSYNEQFF.

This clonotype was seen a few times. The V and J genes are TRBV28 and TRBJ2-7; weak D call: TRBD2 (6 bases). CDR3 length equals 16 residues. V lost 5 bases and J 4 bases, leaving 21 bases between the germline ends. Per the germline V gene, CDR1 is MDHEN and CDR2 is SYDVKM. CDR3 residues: CASSTPWDLGGYEQYF. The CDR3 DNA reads TGTGCCAGCAGTACCCCATGGGACCTCGGGGGATACGAGCAGTACTTC. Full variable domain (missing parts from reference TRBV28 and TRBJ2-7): DVKVTQSSRYLVKRTGEKVFLECVQDMDHENMFWYRQDPGLGLRLIYFSYDVKMKEKGDIPEGYSVSREKKERFSLILESASTNQTSMYLCASSTPWDLGGYEQYFGPGTRLTVT.

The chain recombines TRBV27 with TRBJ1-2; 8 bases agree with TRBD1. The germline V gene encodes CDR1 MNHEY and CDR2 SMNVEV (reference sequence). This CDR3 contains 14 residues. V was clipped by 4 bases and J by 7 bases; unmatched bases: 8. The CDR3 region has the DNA TGTGCCAGCAGTTCGAGACAGGGGATAGGTGGCTACACCTTC. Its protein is CASSSRQGIGGYTF.

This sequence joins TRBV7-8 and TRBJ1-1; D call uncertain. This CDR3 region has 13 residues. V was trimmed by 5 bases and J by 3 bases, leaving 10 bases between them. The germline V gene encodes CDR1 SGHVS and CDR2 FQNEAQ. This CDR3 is CASSPHMDTEAFF. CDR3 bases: TGTGCCAGCAGCCCCCACATGGACACTGAAGCTTTCTTT. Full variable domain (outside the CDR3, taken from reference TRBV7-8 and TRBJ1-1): GAGVSQSPRYKVAKRGQDVALRCDPISGHVSLFWYQQALGQGPEFLTYFQNEAQLDKSGLPSDRFFAERPEGSVSTLKIQRTQQEDSAVYLCASSPHMDTEAFFGQGTRLTVV.

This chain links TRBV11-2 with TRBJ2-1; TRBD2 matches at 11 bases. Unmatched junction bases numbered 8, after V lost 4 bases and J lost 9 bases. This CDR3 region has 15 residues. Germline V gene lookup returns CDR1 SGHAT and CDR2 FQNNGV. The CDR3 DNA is TGTGCCAGCAGCTCAGACCCCGGACTAGCGGGTGAGCAGTTCTTC. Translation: CASSSDPGLAGEQFF. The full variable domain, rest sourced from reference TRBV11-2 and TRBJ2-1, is EAGVAQSPRYKIIEKRQSVAFWCNPISGHATLYWYQQILGQGPKLLIQFQNNGVVDDSQLPKDRFSAERLKGVDSTLKIQPAKLEDSAVYLCASSSDPGLAGEQFFGPGTRLTVL.

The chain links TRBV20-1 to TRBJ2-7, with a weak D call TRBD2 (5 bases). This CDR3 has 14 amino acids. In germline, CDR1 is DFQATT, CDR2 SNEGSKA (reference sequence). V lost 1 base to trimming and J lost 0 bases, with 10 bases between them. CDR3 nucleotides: TGCAGTGCTAGAGTGCAGCGGAACTCCTACGAGCAGTACTTC. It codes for CSARVQRNSYEQYF.

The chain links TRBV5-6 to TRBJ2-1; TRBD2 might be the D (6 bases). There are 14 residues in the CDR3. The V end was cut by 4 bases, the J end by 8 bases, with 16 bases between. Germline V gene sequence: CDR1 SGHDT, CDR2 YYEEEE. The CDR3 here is CASSDGGIIDEQFF. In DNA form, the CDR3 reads TGTGCCAGCAGCGATGGGGGGATAATTGATGAGCAGTTCTTC.

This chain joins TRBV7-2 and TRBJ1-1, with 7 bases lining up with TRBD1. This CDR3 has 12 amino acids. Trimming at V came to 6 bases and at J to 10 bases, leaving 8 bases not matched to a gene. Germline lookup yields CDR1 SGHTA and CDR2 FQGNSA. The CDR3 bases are TGTGCCAGCAGTTCCGACAGGGTCGGAGCTTTCTTT. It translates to CASSSDRVGAFF.

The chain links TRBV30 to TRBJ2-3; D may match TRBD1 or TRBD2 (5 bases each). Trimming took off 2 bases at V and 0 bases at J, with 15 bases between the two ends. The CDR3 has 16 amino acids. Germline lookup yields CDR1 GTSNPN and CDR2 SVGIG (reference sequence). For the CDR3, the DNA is TGTGCCTGGAGTCCGGGCTGGGGACGGAGCACAGATACGCAGTATTTT. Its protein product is CAWSPGWGRSTDTQYF.

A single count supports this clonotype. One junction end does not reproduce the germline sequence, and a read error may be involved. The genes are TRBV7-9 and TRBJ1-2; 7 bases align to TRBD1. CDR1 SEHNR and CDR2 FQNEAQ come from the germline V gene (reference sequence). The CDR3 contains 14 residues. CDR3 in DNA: TGTGCCAGCAACCGGGACAGCGCCTGGTATGACTACACCTTC. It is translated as CASNRDSAWYDYTF.